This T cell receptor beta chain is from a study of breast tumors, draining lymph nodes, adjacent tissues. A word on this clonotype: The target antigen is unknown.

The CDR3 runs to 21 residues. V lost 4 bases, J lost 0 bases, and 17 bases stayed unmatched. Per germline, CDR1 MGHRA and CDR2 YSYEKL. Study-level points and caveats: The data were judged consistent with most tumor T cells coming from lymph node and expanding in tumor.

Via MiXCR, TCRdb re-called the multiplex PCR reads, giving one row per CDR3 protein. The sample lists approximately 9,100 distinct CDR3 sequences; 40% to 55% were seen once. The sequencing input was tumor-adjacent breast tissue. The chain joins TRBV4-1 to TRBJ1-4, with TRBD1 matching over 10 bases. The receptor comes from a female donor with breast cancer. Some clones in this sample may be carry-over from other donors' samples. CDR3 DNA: TGCGCCAGCAGCCTAAGGGGGGGGCCGGGACAGGGGTCTCCAACTAATGAAAAACTGTTTTTT. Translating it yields CASSLRGGPGQGSPTNEKLFF.